This T cell receptor beta chain was sequenced for a study of OX40 agonist ivuxolimab in advanced cancers. Study-level background: Ivuxolimab, an antibody acting as an agonist of OX40 (CD134), was used to treat patients. General study findings and limits: At 0.1 to 3.0 mg/kg, CD4+ and CD8+ blood T cells expanded clonally by week 6. Specificity for antigen went undetermined in the expanded peripheral T cells.

Germline-derived CDR1 and CDR2 are MNHEY and SMNVEV (reference sequence). This CDR3 is built from 12 residues. V dropped 2 bases and J dropped 8; count of bases not matched to a gene: 1. The protocol was immunoSEQ multiplex PCR, while the TCRdb copy is restricted to in-frame clones and leaves out a portion. The table shows approximately 60,000 clones, with roughly nine tenths occurring only once. This clone occurred a few times. Its matching antigen is unknown. This TCR came from an adult with an advanced solid tumor such as melanoma, head and neck, liver or kidney cancer. Source: CD4+ or CD8+ T cells sorted from blood, taken in a trial of the OX40 agonist ivuxolimab. The rearrangement joins TRBV27 to TRBJ2-7, with 9 bases matching TRBD1. The CDR3 DNA follows: TGTGCCAGCAGTTTAACAGGGGGCAAGCAGTACTTC. Encoded protein: CASSLTGGKQYF.